A single sample is the source of the 24 T cell receptor beta chains below, sequenced in a study of beta chain features in type 1 diabetes. Which antigens these TCRs recognize remains unknown. General observations from the study: Shorter TCRB CDR3s, moderately but significantly so, marked every one of the four CD4+ subsets in Type 1 diabetes patients.

Reverse transcribing all isolated RNA meant expressed TCRB transcripts were sequenced. Repertoires were generated with immunoSEQ multiplex PCR, while TCRdb's copy carries only in-frame clones and drops some. Counted here are hundreds of thousands of clones, approximately 9.9% occurring once; the ten biggest clones make up approximately 1%. Sequenced input: central memory CD4+ T cells from blood. The origin of the receptors is a man aged 25-45 years with type 1 diabetes.

This clone appeared a few times. V usage is TRBV2 and J usage is TRBJ1-4; D gene unclear. V lost 8 bases and J lost 8, with 18 bases in between. The CDR3 sequence is 14 residues long. Germline CDR1 and CDR2: SNHLY and FYNNEI. CDR3 DNA sequence: TGTGCCAGCGGGCTTCGAGGGTTTGGAGAAAAACTGTTTTTT. Its translation: CASGLRGFGEKLFF.

This clone was observed many times. V and J are TRBV29-1 and TRBJ1-1; D call uncertain. The CDR3 sequence is 13 residues long. Germline CDR1 reads SQVTM; CDR2 reads ANQGSEA. The V and J ends lost 6 bases and 2 bases respectively, with 13 bases between them. Here the CDR3 reads CSVGIFFNTEAFF. The CDR3 DNA reads as TGCAGCGTAGGAATATTTTTCAACACTGAAGCTTTCTTT.

The J gene is TRBJ1-2, the V gene TRBV6-5; 8 positions match TRBD1. This CDR3 region has 14 residues. Germline V gene data show CDR1 as MNHEY and CDR2 as SVGAGI. V lost 6 bases to trimming and J lost 4 bases; unmatched junction nucleotides: 7. Here the CDR3 reads CASRTTGAGYGYTF. The CDR3 DNA sequence: TGTGCCAGCAGGACGACAGGGGCCGGCTATGGCTACACCTTC.

This clone was recorded a few times. The chain uses TRBV6-6 and TRBJ1-3, with TRBD1 matching 7 bases. V lost 6 bases to trimming and J lost 4 bases; unmatched junction nucleotides: 6. The germline V gene has CDR1 MNHNY and CDR2 SVGAGI (reference sequence). CDR3 length: 14 residues. The CDR3 coding sequence is TGTGCCAGCAGAGACAGGGCGGCCGGAAACACCATATATTTT. Translated, it gives CASRDRAAGNTIYF.

This clone was recorded a few times. The chain combines TRBV18 with TRBJ1-4; the D is unclear. The CDR3 totals 14 residues. Germline values: CDR1 KGHSH, CDR2 LQKENI. The V end was cut by 3 bases, the J end by 3 bases, with 8 bases between. The CDR3 protein is CASSPRAANEKLFF. Written as DNA, the CDR3 is TGTGCCAGCTCACCCCGGGCTGCTAATGAAAAACTGTTTTTT. Based on the CDR3 plus reference TRBV18 and TRBJ1-4, the full variable domain is NAGVMQNPRHLVRRRGQEARLRCSPMKGHSHVYWYRQLPEEGLKFMVYLQKENIIDESGMPKERFSAEFPKEGPSILRIQQVVRGDSAAYFCASSPRAANEKLFFGSGTQLSVL.

This clone appeared a few times. The gene calls are TRBV4-2 and TRBJ2-3; 8 bases are shared with TRBD2. This CDR3 is built from 18 residues. The trim removed 1 base at V and 2 bases at J, leaving 11 bases unmatched. Germline CDR1 and CDR2: LGHNA and YNFKEQ. This chain's CDR3 is CASSQGRRGGLDTDTQYF. The CDR3 DNA reads TGTGCCAGCAGCCAAGGGAGACGGGGGGGCCTAGACACAGATACGCAGTATTTT.

The rearrangement uses TRBV19 and TRBJ1-2, with TRBD1 matching 7 bases. Losses at the gene ends were 4 bases for V and 8 bases for J; bases not matched to a gene: 16. CDR1 LNHDA and CDR2 SQIVND come from the germline V gene (reference sequence). The CDR3 sequence is 16 residues long. The CDR3 DNA sequence: TGTGCCAGTAGTACGGAGACGTACAGGGGATTAGGCGGCTACACCTTC. Encoded protein: CASSTETYRGLGGYTF.

This clone was seen more than once but under ten times. This chain uses TRBV6-5 with TRBJ1-2, with 10 bases matching TRBD1. V trimming: 6 bases; J trimming: 5 bases; junction bases outside the gene matches: 3. CDR3 size: 13 residues. CDR1 is MNHEY and CDR2 is SVGAGI in the germline V gene. As DNA, the CDR3 is TGTGCCAGCAGCCGGGACAGGGGATATGGCTACACCTTC. As protein: CASSRDRGYGYTF.

This clone was seen a few times. The chain joins TRBV6-5 to TRBJ1-5, with TRBD1 as a possible D gene (5 bases). The V end lost 6 bases, the J end lost 2 bases, and 8 bases lay between the germline ends. CDR3 length: 13 amino acids. The germline V gene has CDR1 MNHEY and CDR2 SVGAGI. DNA for the CDR3: TGTGCCAGCAGCCAGGGAGGCAATCAGCCCCAGCATTTT. It specifies CASSQGGNQPQHF.

This clone appeared a few times. This chain links TRBV7-2 with TRBJ2-4; no clear D. The CDR3 consists of 14 residues. The V and J ends lost 0 bases and 0 bases respectively, with 3 bases between them. Per germline, CDR1 SGHTA and CDR2 FQGNSA. CDR3 loop: CASSLAIAKNIQYF. The CDR3 region has the DNA TGTGCCAGCAGCTTAGCTATAGCCAAAAACATTCAGTACTTC. The full variable domain, completed using reference TRBV7-2 and TRBJ2-4, is GAGVSQSPSNKVTEKGKDVELRCDPISGHTALYWYRQSLGQGLEFLIYFQGNSAPDKSGLPSDRFSAERTGGSVSTLTIQRTQQEDSAVYLCASSLAIAKNIQYFGAGTRLSVL.

The chain employs TRBV10-3 and TRBJ1-6, with a weak D call TRBD1 (6 bases). Germline-derived CDR1 and CDR2 are ENHRY and SYGVKD. This CDR3 has 14 amino acids. V gave up 10 bases and J gave up 6 bases, with 16 bases separating them. DNA of the CDR3: TGTGCCAGCGCCCAGGGGAAGGGTAATTCACCCCTCCACTTT. Translation: CASAQGKGNSPLHF.

This clone was recorded many times. This chain joins TRBV6-1 and TRBJ2-7, with 7 bases lining up with TRBD1. Trimming cost V 6 bases and J 6 bases; bases outside gene matches: 8. Germline CDR1 and CDR2: MNHNS and SASEGT. The CDR3 is 13 residues long. The CDR3 sequence: CASSLLRGLEQYF. The CDR3 DNA follows: TGTGCCAGCAGCTTGCTTAGGGGGCTCGAGCAGTACTTC.

This chain connects TRBV7-9 to TRBJ1-2, with a weak D call TRBD1 (5 bases). This CDR3 has 12 residues. Looked up from germline, CDR1 is SEHNR and CDR2 is FQNEAQ (reference sequence). Deletions cut 3 bases from V and 8 bases from J, with 10 bases between. CDR3 bases: TGTGCCAGCAGCTTCCCAGGGCGAGGCTACACCTTC. Amino acids: CASSFPGRGYTF.

J is TRBJ2-3 and V is TRBV29-1; unclear D gene. The CDR3 is 11 residues long. V gave up 0 bases and J gave up 9 bases, with 7 bases separating them. Germline assignment: CDR1 SQVTM and CDR2 ANQGSEA. The CDR3 nucleotides are TGCAGCGTTGAAGATCAGTGGACGCAGTATTTT. This encodes CSVEDQWTQYF.

This clone was seen at least ten times. The V call is TRBV2, the J call TRBJ2-4; D perhaps matches TRBD2 (5 bases). V was cut by 2 bases and J by 6 bases, with 11 bases left in between. The CDR3 runs 14 residues. Germline V gives CDR1 SNHLY, CDR2 FYNNEI. For the CDR3, the DNA is TGTGCCAGCAGTGAATCCGGGGTGGGAAACATTCAGTACTTC. It encodes CASSESGVGNIQYF.

This clone has just a few counts. The chain links TRBV7-2 to TRBJ2-3; 8 nucleotides align to TRBD1. This CDR3 spans 15 amino acids. Trimming removed 5 bases from V and 1 base from J; junction bases left unmatched: 5. The germline V gene encodes CDR1 SGHTA and CDR2 FQGNSA. The CDR3: CASSKTGAGTDTQYF. CDR3 sequence (DNA): TGTGCCAGCAGCAAGACAGGGGCGGGCACAGATACGCAGTATTTT.

This clone occurred many times. The J gene is TRBJ2-1, the V gene TRBV12-5, with D possibly being TRBD1 (5 bases). This CDR3 has 12 amino acids. V lost 0 bases, J lost 8 bases, and 5 bases lay in between. Germline V gene data show CDR1 as LGHNT and CDR2 as FRNRAP. The CDR3 region has the DNA TGTGCTAGTGGTTTGGTAGGGGATGAGCAGTTCTTC. Its protein is CASGLVGDEQFF.

This clone was recorded a few times. The chain combines TRBV5-4 with TRBJ2-7; TRBD1 is a possible D gene (5 bases). Germline CDR1 is SGHNT and CDR2 is YYREEE (reference sequence). V lost 4 bases, J lost 3 bases, and 8 bases lay in between. The CDR3 has 12 amino acids. CDR3: CASSQDSYEQYF. Written as DNA, the CDR3 is TGTGCCAGCAGCCAAGACAGCTACGAGCAGTACTTC.

This chain joins TRBV5-4 and TRBJ2-6; D possibly matches TRBD1 or TRBD2 (6 bases each). The CDR3 has 17 residues. Germline values: CDR1 SGHNT, CDR2 YYREEE (reference sequence). The ends were cut back, 5 bases at V and 1 base at J, with 16 bases in the middle. The CDR3 protein is CASRDAQGRSGANVLTF. The CDR3 nucleotides read TGTGCCAGCAGGGACGCCCAGGGGAGGTCTGGGGCCAACGTCCTGACTTTC.

At least ten counts were recorded for this clone. The chain combines TRBV4-3 with TRBJ2-3, with a possible D match to TRBD2 (6 bases). Trimming shortened V by 0 bases and J by 4 bases, and 14 bases separated the two germline ends. Germline V gives CDR1 LGHNA, CDR2 YSLEER. This CDR3 comprises 16 residues. CDR3 sequence: CASSQDLGTYADTQYF. CDR3 sequence (DNA): TGCGCCAGCAGCCAAGATTTGGGGACTTACGCAGATACGCAGTATTTT.

The chain recombines TRBV5-1 with TRBJ2-3; D tentatively fits TRBD1 or TRBD2 (5 bases each). This CDR3 is 13 amino acids long. V lost 3 bases and J lost 6, with 11 bases in between. From germline, CDR1 is SGHRS and CDR2 YFSETQ. The CDR3 is CASSWDPMDTQYF. The CDR3 DNA follows: TGCGCCAGCAGCTGGGACCCCATGGATACGCAGTATTTT.

This clone was seen more than once but under ten times. This sequence joins TRBV18 and TRBJ1-2, with 9 bases that match TRBD1. The CDR3 has 15 amino acids. The junction had 7 bases not matched to a gene; V was cut back by 2 bases and J by 6 bases. Germline V CDR1 and CDR2: KGHSH, LQKENI. CDR3 coding DNA: TGTGCCAGCTCACCAAATCAGGGACAGGGCAATGGCTACACCTTC. Translating it yields CASSPNQGQGNGYTF.

V gene TRBV4-3 combines with J gene TRBJ2-2; 7 bases align to TRBD1. This CDR3 spans 16 amino acids. J was trimmed by 3 bases and V by 3 bases; bases with no gene match: 7. CDR1 and CDR2 (germline): LGHNA, YSLEER. The CDR3 DNA reads TGCGCCAGCAGCCAGAGGGCTACAGGGGACACCGGGGAGCTGTTTTTT. This translates into CASSQRATGDTGELFF.

The V and J genes are TRBV6-1 and TRBJ2-5; D might be TRBD1 or TRBD2, each matching 7 bases. The CDR3 is 15 amino acids. Germline V gene sequence: CDR1 MNHNS, CDR2 SASEGT. The V and J ends lost 6 bases and 1 base respectively, with 15 bases between them. CDR3 sequence: CASREQGRGQETQYF. In DNA, the CDR3 is TGTGCCAGCAGAGAACAGGGGAGGGGCCAAGAGACCCAGTACTTC.